The 4 T cell receptor beta chains below come from one sample, sequenced in a study of cytomegalovirus exposure and HLA in healthy donors. In the PCR, 60 Vbeta and 13 Jbeta primers were used. The assay was immunoSEQ multiplex PCR, and TCRdb's table has in-frame clones only and misses some. The sample records approximately 170,000 clones, 85% being singletons. Sequencing was done on a sample of PBMCs. The receptors come from a boy younger than 10 in good health and CMV-seronegative.

The chain carries TRBV7-6 and TRBJ2-1; the match to TRBD2 covers 7 bases. From germline, CDR1 is SGHVS and CDR2 FNYEAQ. Trimming at V came to 1 base and at J to 4 bases, leaving 10 bases not matched to a gene. The CDR3 is 17 residues long. The CDR3 DNA is TGTGCCAGCAGCTTAGAGGGTCCTCCGGGACTATACAATGAGCAGTTCTTC. The encoded protein is CASSLEGPPGLYNEQFF.

The chain recombines TRBV10-2 with TRBJ2-2; possibly TRBD2 for D (6 bases). Per germline, CDR1 WSHSY and CDR2 SAAADI. CDR3 length: 16 amino acids. The V gene lost 8 bases and the J gene lost 2 bases, with 18 bases spanning the gap. The CDR3 coding sequence is TGCGCCAGCCCATGGGCCCGGGACTTTAACACCGGGGAGCTGTTTTTT. This gives the protein CASPWARDFNTGELFF.

V is TRBV9 and J is TRBJ1-2; 7 nucleotides agree with TRBD1. Germline CDR1 SGDLS, CDR2 YYNGEE. The V segment lost 2 bases and the J segment 3 bases; nucleotides outside the gene matches: 4. The CDR3 has 14 residues. The CDR3 is CASSVDRADYGYTF. In DNA form, the CDR3 reads TGTGCCAGCAGCGTCGACAGGGCGGACTATGGCTACACCTTC.

This chain joins TRBV7-8 and TRBJ1-2; 9 bases fit TRBD1. The germline CDR1 and CDR2 sequences are SGHVS and FQNEAQ. The CDR3 loop spans 17 amino acids. With 2 bases clipped from V and 5 bases from J, the junction kept 12 bases outside the gene matches. In nucleotides, the CDR3 is TGTGCCAGCAGCTTATTCGAGACAGGGGGATCGGTATATGGCTACACCTTC. This gives the protein CASSLFETGGSVYGYTF.